What follows are 7 T cell receptor beta chains derived from one specimen sequenced in a study of cytomegalovirus exposure and HLA in healthy donors. The PCR contained 60 Vbeta and 13 Jbeta primers. The protocol was immunoSEQ multiplex PCR, while the TCRdb copy is restricted to in-frame clones and leaves out a portion. This sample yields about 150,000 clones, of which about 80% are seen a single time; about 0.66% belongs to the top ten. The sample taken for sequencing was PBMCs. The receptors here all came from a male donor in good health and CMV-seronegative.

The count of this clone is one. This rearrangement joins TRBV10-3 to TRBJ2-7; D gene ambiguous. V was trimmed by 10 bases and J by 3 bases, leaving 16 bases between them. Germline V lookup: CDR1 ENHRY, CDR2 SYGVKD. This CDR3 is 13 amino acids long. CDR3 in amino acids: CATRNRTDYEQYF. CDR3 bases: TGTGCCACTCGAAACAGAACCGACTACGAGCAGTACTTC.

The rearrangement joins TRBV7-9 to TRBJ1-5; D remains ambiguous. This CDR3 region has 15 residues. Germline lookup yields CDR1 SEHNR and CDR2 FQNEAQ (reference sequence). The V gene lost 5 bases and the J gene lost 4 bases, with 15 bases spanning the gap. CDR3 in DNA: TGTGCCAGCAGCGAAACGGGTCTACGTAATCAGCCCCAGCATTTT. Protein sequence: CASSETGLRNQPQHF.

CDR3: CASSVGQGGGQPQHF. The DNA of the CDR3 is TGTGCCAGCAGCGTGGGACAGGGGGGGGGTCAGCCCCAGCATTTT. The rearrangement uses TRBV6-6 and TRBJ1-5; 11 bases map to TRBD1. This CDR3 is built from 15 residues. Germline V CDR1 and CDR2: MNHNY, SVGAGI (reference sequence). Trimming removed 6 bases from V and 6 bases from J; junction bases left unmatched: 7.

The V gene is TRBV19, the J gene TRBJ2-2, with 9 nucleotides matching TRBD2. Germline-derived CDR1 and CDR2 are LNHDA and SQIVND (reference sequence). The CDR3 runs to 17 residues. V lost 7 bases, J lost 3 bases, and 12 bases stayed unmatched. CDR3 loop: CASKDSAGGADTGELFF. In DNA form, the CDR3 reads TGTGCCAGTAAAGACTCCGCGGGAGGGGCGGACACCGGGGAGCTGTTTTTT.

The chain joins TRBV5-1 to TRBJ1-5; TRBD1 matches 9 bases. Per the germline V gene, CDR1 is SGHRS and CDR2 is YFSETQ. The CDR3 runs to 15 residues. V lost 0 bases to trimming and J lost 2 bases; unmatched junction nucleotides: 0. CDR3 in DNA: TGCGCCAGCAGCTTGGGGACAGGGGGCAATCAGCCCCAGCATTTT. Its protein product is CASSLGTGGNQPQHF.

The chain recombines TRBV18 with TRBJ2-5; 10 bases are a match to TRBD1. The DNA end is more similar to TRBJ2-7, so the J call may be wrong. This CDR3 is built from 16 residues. The germline V gene has CDR1 KGHSH and CDR2 LQKENI. CDR3 bases: TGTGCCAGCTCAGCCTCCGGGACAGGGGACTCCTACGAGCAGTACTTC. This encodes CASSASGTGDSYEQYF.

The rearrangement joins TRBV19 to TRBJ2-2; no clear D. Trimming cost V 1 base and J 6 bases, with 6 bases left between them. The CDR3 runs to 13 residues. The germline CDR1 and CDR2 sequences are LNHDA and SQIVND (reference sequence). This CDR3 is CASSIVAAGELFF. The DNA of the CDR3 is TGTGCCAGTAGTATAGTCGCAGCCGGGGAGCTGTTTTTT. The full variable domain, in which reference TRBV19 and TRBJ2-2 provide the parts outside the CDR3, is DGGITQSPKYLFRKEGQNVTLSCEQNLNHDAMYWYRQDPGQGLRLIYYSQIVNDFQKGDIAEGYSVSREKKESFPLTVTSAQKNPTAFYLCASSIVAAGELFFGEGSRLTVL.